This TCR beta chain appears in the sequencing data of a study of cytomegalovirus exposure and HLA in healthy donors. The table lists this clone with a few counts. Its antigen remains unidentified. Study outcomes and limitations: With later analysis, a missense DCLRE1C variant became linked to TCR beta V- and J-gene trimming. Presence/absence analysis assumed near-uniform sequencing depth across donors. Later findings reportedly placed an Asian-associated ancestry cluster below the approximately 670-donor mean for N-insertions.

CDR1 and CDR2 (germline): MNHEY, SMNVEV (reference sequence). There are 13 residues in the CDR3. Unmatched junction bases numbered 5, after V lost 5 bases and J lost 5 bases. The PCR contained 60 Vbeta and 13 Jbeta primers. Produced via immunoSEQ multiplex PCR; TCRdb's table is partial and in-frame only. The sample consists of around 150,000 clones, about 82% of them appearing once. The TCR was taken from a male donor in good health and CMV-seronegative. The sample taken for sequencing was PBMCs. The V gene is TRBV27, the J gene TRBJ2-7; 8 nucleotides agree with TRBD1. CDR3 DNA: TGTGCCAGCAGTAGGACAGGGTCCCACGAGCAGTACTTC. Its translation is CASSRTGSHEQYF.